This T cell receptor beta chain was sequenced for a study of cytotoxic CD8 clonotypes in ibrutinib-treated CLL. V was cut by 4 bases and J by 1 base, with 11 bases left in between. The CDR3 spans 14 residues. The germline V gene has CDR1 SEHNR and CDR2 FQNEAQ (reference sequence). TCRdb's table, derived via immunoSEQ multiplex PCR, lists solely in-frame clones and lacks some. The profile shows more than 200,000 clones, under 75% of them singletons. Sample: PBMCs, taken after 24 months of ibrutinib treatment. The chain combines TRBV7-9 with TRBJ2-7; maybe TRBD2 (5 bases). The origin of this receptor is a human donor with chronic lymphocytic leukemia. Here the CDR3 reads CASSYPGSSYEQYF. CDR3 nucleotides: TGTGCCAGCAGCTACCCGGGGTCTTCCTACGAGCAGTACTTC.